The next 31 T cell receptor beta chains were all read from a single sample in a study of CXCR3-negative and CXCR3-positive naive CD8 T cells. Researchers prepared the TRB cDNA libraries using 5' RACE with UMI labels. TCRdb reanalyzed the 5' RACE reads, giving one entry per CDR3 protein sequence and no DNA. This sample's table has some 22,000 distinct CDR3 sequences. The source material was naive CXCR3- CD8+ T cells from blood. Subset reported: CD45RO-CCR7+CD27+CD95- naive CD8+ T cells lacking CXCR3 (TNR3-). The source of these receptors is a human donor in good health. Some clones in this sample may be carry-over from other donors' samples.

CDR3 protein: CASSALDSPNEKLFF. The chain carries TRBV9 and TRBJ1-4; as DNA is missing, the TRBD1 call by TCRdb cannot be tested. CDR1 is SGDLS, CDR2 YYNGEE, per germline. CDR3 size: 15 residues.

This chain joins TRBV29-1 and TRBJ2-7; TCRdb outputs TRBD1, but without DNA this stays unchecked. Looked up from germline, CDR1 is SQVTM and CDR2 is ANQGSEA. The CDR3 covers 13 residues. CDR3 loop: CSVRPTGEDEQYF.

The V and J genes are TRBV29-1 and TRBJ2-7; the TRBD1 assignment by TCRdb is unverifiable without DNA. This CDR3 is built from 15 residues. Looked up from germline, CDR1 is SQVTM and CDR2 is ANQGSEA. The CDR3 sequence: CSVEGRGDRGYEQYF.

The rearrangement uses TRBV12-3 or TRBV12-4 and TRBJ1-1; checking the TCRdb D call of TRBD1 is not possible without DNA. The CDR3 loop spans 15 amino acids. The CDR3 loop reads CASKRDRGWNTEAFF.

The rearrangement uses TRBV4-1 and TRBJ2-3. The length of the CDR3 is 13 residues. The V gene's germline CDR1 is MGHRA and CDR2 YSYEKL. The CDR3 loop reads CASSTTRTDTQYF.

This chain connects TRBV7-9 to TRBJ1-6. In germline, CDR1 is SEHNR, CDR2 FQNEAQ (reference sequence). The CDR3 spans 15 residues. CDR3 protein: CASMRSAEINSPLHF.

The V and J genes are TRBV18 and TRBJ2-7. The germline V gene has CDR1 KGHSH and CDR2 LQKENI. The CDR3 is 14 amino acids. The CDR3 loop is CASSPPTVSYEQYF.

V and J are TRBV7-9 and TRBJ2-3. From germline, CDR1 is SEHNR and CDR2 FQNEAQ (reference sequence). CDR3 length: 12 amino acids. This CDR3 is CASSLFPDTQYF.

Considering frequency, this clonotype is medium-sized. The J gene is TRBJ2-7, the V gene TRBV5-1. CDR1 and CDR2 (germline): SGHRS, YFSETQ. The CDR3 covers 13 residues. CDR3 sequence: CASSGWGEDEQYF.

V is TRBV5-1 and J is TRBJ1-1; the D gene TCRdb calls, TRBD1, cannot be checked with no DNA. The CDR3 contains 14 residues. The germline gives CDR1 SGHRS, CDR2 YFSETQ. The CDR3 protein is CASSLVQGMTEAFF. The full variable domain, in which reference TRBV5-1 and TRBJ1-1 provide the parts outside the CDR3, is KAGVTQTPRYLIKTRGQQVTLSCSPISGHRSVSWYQQTPGQGLQFLFEYFSETQRNKGNFPGRFSGRQFSNSRSEMNVSTLELGDSALYLCASSLVQGMTEAFFGQGTRLTVV.

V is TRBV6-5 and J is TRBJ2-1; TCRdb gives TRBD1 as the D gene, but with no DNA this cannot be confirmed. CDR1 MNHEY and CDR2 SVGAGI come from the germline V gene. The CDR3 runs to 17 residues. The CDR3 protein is CASSYSSGTGVRNEQFF.

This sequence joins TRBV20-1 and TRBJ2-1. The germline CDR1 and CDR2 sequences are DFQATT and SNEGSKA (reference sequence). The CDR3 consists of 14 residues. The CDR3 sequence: CSARDLNSYNEQFF.

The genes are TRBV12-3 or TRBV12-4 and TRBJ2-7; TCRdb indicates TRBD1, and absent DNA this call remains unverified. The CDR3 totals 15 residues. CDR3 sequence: CASSLFRGELYEQYF.

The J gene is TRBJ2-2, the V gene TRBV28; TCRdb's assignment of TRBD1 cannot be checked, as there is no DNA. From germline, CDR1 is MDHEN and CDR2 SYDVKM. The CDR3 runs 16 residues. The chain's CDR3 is CASSLPRGPDTGELFF.

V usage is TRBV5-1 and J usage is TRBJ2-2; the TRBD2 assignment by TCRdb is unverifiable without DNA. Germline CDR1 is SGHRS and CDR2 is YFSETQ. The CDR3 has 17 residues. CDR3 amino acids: CASRAPGTSGRTGELFF.

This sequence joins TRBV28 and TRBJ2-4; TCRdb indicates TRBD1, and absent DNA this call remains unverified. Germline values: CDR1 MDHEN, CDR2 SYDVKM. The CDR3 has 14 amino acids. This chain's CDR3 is CASSDRQGANIQYF.

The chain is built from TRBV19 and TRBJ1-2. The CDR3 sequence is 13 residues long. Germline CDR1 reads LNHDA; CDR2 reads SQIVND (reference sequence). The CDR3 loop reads CASSISGDYGYTF.

CDR3 sequence reads: CSAVPENYGYTF. The V call is TRBV29-1, the J call TRBJ1-2. This CDR3 contains 12 residues. Germline CDR1 and CDR2: SQVTM and ANQGSEA.

The CDR3 here is CASSSPAASGGALPNNEQFF. V is TRBV7-2 and J is TRBJ2-1; with no DNA, the TCRdb D assignment of TRBD2 cannot be verified. Germline CDR1 reads SGHTA; CDR2 reads FQGNSA. The CDR3 is 20 residues long.

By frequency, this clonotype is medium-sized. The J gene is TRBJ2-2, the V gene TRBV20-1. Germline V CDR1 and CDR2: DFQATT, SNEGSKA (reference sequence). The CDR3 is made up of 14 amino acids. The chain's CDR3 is CSARGPYNTGELFF.

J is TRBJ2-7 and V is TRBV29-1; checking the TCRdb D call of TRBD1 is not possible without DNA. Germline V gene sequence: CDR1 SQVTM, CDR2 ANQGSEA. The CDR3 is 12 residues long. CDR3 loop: CSAHDRGYEQYF.

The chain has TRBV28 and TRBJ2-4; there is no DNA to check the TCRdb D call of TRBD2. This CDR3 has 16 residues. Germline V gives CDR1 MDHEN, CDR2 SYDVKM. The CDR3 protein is CASTFQEGVDKNIQYF.

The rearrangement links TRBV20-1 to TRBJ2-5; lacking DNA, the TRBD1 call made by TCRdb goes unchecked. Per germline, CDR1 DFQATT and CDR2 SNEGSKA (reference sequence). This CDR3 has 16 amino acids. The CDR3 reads CSARAPGGTMGETQYF.

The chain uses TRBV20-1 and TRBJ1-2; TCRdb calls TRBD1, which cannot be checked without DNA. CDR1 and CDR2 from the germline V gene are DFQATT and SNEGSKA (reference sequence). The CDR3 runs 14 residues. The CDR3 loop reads CSAPPGQGPYGYTF.

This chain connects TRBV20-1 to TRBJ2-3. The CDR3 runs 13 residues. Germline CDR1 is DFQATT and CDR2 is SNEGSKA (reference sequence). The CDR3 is CSARPIGTDTQYF.

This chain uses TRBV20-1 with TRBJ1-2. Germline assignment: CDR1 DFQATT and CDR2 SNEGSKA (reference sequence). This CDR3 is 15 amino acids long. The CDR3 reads CSASTAQGRWYGYTF.

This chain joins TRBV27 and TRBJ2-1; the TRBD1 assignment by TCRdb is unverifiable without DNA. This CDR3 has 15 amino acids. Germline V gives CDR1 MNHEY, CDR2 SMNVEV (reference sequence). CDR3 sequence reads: CASSLRGGPYNEQFF.

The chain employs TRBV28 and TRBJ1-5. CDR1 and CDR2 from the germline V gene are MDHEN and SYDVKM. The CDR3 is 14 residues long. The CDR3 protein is CASSFGRVNQPQHF.

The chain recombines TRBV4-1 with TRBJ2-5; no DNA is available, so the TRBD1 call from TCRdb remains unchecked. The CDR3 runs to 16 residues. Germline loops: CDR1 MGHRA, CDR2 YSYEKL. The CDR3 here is CASSLIRDTRRETQYF.

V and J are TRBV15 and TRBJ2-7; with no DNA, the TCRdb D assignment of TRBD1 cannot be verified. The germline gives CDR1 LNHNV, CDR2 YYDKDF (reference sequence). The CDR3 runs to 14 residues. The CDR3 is CATSRETGGAGQYF.

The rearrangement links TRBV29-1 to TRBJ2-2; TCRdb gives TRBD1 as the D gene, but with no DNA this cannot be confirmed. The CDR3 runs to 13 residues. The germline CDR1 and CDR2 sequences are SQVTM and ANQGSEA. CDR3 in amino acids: CSAGTGGTGELFF.